Following are 5 T cell receptor beta chains from one sample sequenced in a study of T-cell reconstitution after alpha-beta-depleted transplantation in children. As it was prepared, the TCRbeta library received unique molecular identifiers. TCRdb independently ran MiXCR on the PCR reads; one entry per CDR3 protein. This sample has about 440,000 distinct CDR3 sequences, with around two fifths found just once. This specimen consisted of PBMCs, obtained before TCRalphabeta/CD19-depleted stem cell transplant. The receptors originated from a girl aged 2 to 9 with aplastic anemia, due to receive a stem cell transplant.

The chain links TRBV7-8 to TRBJ1-2; D might be TRBD1 (5 bases). Trimming shortened V by 6 bases and J by 7 bases, and 18 bases separated the two germline ends. Germline V gene lookup returns CDR1 SGHVS and CDR2 FQNEAQ. The CDR3 runs to 14 residues. CDR3 sequence reads: CASSPEGRQGGYTF. CDR3 DNA: TGTGCCAGCAGTCCAGAAGGTCGTCAGGGTGGCTACACCTTC.

This clonotype was detected ten times or more. The gene calls are TRBV12-3 or TRBV12-4 and TRBJ2-1; 12 bases agree with TRBD2. V lost 4 bases and J lost 8; bases outside the gene matches: 6. The CDR3 covers 15 residues. The CDR3 nucleotides are TGTGCCAGCAGTTCGACTAGCGGGAGAACCTATGAGCAGTTCTTC. It encodes CASSSTSGRTYEQFF.

The V and J genes are TRBV6-1 and TRBJ1-4; 8 positions agree with TRBD1. Per germline, CDR1 MNHNS and CDR2 SASEGT. This CDR3 spans 15 amino acids. The junction had 5 bases not matched to a gene; V was cut back by 5 bases and J by 3 bases. The CDR3 loop is CASSPPGGSNEKLFF. CDR3 DNA: TGTGCCAGCAGTCCCCCAGGGGGCTCTAATGAAAAACTGTTTTTT.

The chain uses TRBV15 and TRBJ1-2, with D hard to call. Germline CDR1 is LNHNV and CDR2 is YYDKDF (reference sequence). V was trimmed by 0 bases and J by 11 bases, leaving 13 bases between them. This CDR3 spans 13 amino acids. The CDR3 spells CATSRERRGLYTF. In DNA form, the CDR3 reads TGTGCCACCAGCAGAGAACGCAGAGGGTTATACACCTTC.

This clonotype was observed a handful of times. The DNA of the CDR3 is TGCAGTGCTTGGACTACCTGGGAGACCCAGTACTTC. Protein sequence: CSAWTTWETQYF. The chain employs TRBV20-1 and TRBJ2-5; maybe TRBD2 (6 bases). Germline CDR1 DFQATT, CDR2 SNEGSKA (reference sequence). Trimming left V 5 bases short and J 5 bases short, with 12 bases between. The CDR3 is made up of 12 amino acids.